The 26 T cell receptor beta chains given below trace back to one sample, sequenced in a study of T-cell memory formation after mild COVID-19. TCRdb reprocessed the 5' RACE reads via MiXCR and lists one record per CDR3 protein. The sample yields about 250,000 distinct CDR3 sequences, around 17% seen once. The sample consisted of PBMCs or a T cell subset sorted from them (not recorded which). Receptors originate from a man younger than 35 who had mild COVID-19 (a few samples of this study predate the infection). Cell type and time point are not known.

The V gene is TRBV18, the J gene TRBJ2-2; 11 bases agree with TRBD2. The V segment lost 4 bases and the J segment 2 bases; nucleotides outside the gene matches: 3. From germline, CDR1 is KGHSH and CDR2 LQKENI. The CDR3 length is 16 residues. CDR3 sequence (DNA): TGTGCCAGCTCACACGGACTAGCGGGTAACACCGGGGAGCTGTTTTTT. Translation gives CASSHGLAGNTGELFF.

This chain joins TRBV2 and TRBJ1-2; D is unclear. The CDR3 loop spans 13 amino acids. Per the germline V gene, CDR1 is SNHLY and CDR2 is FYNNEI. Deletions cut 7 bases from V and 2 bases from J, with 11 bases between. CDR3: CASIQSQNYGYTF. CDR3 DNA: TGTGCCAGCATCCAGTCACAAAACTATGGCTACACCTTC. Drawing the rest from reference TRBV2 and TRBJ1-2, the complete variable domain is EPEVTQTPSHQVTQMGQEVILRCVPISNHLYFYWYRQILGQKVEFLVSFYNNEISEKSEIFDDQFSVERPDGSNFTLKIRSTKLEDSAMYFCASIQSQNYGYTFGSGTRLTVV.

J is TRBJ1-5 and V is TRBV6-5; D call uncertain. The ends were cut back, 2 bases at V and 7 bases at J, with 12 bases in the middle. This CDR3 is built from 14 residues. The germline V gene has CDR1 MNHEY and CDR2 SVGAGI. CDR3 amino acids: CASSYREFGQPQHF. The CDR3 DNA is TGTGCCAGCAGTTACAGGGAATTCGGACAGCCCCAGCATTTT.

The V gene is TRBV5-4, the J gene TRBJ2-5; D is unresolved. The CDR3 runs 15 residues. The germline V and J ends were trimmed by 5 bases and 3 bases, with 17 bases remaining between them. Germline lookup yields CDR1 SGHNT and CDR2 YYREEE (reference sequence). The CDR3 coding sequence is TGTGCCAGCAGGGTGGATAAGTCTGGGAAAGAGACCCAGTACTTC. Amino acids: CASRVDKSGKETQYF.

There are a few counts of this clonotype. The genes are TRBV7-7 and TRBJ1-1; no clear D. The V gene lost 10 bases and the J gene lost 2 bases, with 2 bases spanning the gap. This CDR3 comprises 9 residues. In germline, CDR1 is SSHAT, CDR2 FNYEAQ (reference sequence). The CDR3 region has the DNA TGTGCCACTAACACTGAAGCTTTCTTT. This codes for CATNTEAFF.

This clonotype was seen a handful of times. This rearrangement joins TRBV5-6 to TRBJ2-4, with D perhaps matching TRBD1 or TRBD2 (5 bases each). Germline V gene sequence: CDR1 SGHDT, CDR2 YYEEEE. This CDR3 contains 16 residues. Trimming took 1 base from V and 0 from J, leaving 11 bases between them. The chain's CDR3 is CASSLWGMLAKNIQYF. The CDR3 nucleotides read TGTGCCAGCAGCTTGTGGGGGATGCTAGCCAAAAACATTCAGTACTTC.

The CDR3, as DNA: TGTGCCAGCAGCTCCCCGATTAAGGAAAACACCATATATTTT. Encoded protein: CASSSPIKENTIYF. V gene TRBV11-2 combines with J gene TRBJ1-3; no definite D call. Germline V CDR1 and CDR2: SGHAT, FQNNGV. The CDR3 is 14 amino acids. Deletions cut 4 bases from V and 6 bases from J, with 13 bases between.

J is TRBJ1-1 and V is TRBV7-2; D gene uncertain. V was cut by 3 bases and J by 4 bases, with 12 bases left in between. The CDR3 runs to 14 residues. The germline CDR1 and CDR2 sequences are SGHTA and FQGNSA. The CDR3 loop is CASSFQFVGTEAFF. DNA of the CDR3: TGTGCCAGCAGCTTTCAATTCGTGGGCACTGAAGCTTTCTTT.

V usage is TRBV9 and J usage is TRBJ2-3; 10 bases fit TRBD2. This CDR3 is built from 17 residues. Germline V gives CDR1 SGDLS, CDR2 YYNGEE. Trimming removed 0 bases from V and 2 bases from J; junction bases left unmatched: 6. In DNA form, the CDR3 reads TGTGCCAGCAGCGTAGGTAGCGGGGGGCTCATCACAGATACGCAGTATTTT. Protein product: CASSVGSGGLITDTQYF.

This clonotype was counted only a few times. The chain couples TRBV12-3 or TRBV12-4 to TRBJ1-6, with D maybe TRBD1 (5 bases). V was trimmed by 4 bases and J by 4 bases, leaving 8 bases between them. There are 14 residues in the CDR3. In DNA form, the CDR3 reads TGTGCCAGCAGTTCCAGGACATATAATTCACCCCTCCACTTT. It codes for CASSSRTYNSPLHF.

In this sample, this clonotype turned up a few times. This chain connects TRBV7-3 to TRBJ2-2; the D gene is possibly TRBD1 (6 bases). CDR1 is SGHTA, CDR2 FQGTGA, per germline. There are 14 residues in the CDR3. Trimming stripped 2 bases from V and 4 bases from J, with 8 bases between. As DNA, the CDR3 is TGTGCCAGCAGCTTACAGGGGACCACCGGGGAGCTGTTTTTT. This translates into CASSLQGTTGELFF.

This chain uses TRBV6-2 or TRBV6-3 with TRBJ1-2; 7 nucleotides agree with TRBD1. Trimming took 5 bases from V and 4 from J; bases not matched to a gene: 7. CDR3 length: 14 residues. Germline CDR1 and CDR2: MNHEY and SVGEGT. CDR3 sequence reads: CASSPRGQAYGYTF. The CDR3 bases are TGTGCCAGCAGTCCACGAGGACAGGCCTATGGCTACACCTTC.

This rearrangement joins TRBV10-3 to TRBJ2-5; D is unclear. V shed 0 bases and J shed 5 bases, with 4 bases lying between them. The germline gives CDR1 ENHRY, CDR2 SYGVKD. The CDR3 loop spans 12 amino acids. The CDR3 sequence is CAISESRETQYF. The CDR3 nucleotides are TGTGCCATCAGTGAGTCGAGGGAGACCCAGTACTTC.

This clonotype has only a few counts. The rearrangement links TRBV6-5 to TRBJ2-5; TRBD2 agrees at 9 bases. Germline loops: CDR1 MNHEY, CDR2 SVGAGI. CDR3 length: 16 amino acids. Unmatched junction bases numbered 9, after V lost 6 bases and J lost 1 base. The CDR3: CASRLSGGTLQETQYF. In nucleotides, the CDR3 is TGTGCCAGCAGATTGAGCGGGGGGACGCTCCAAGAGACCCAGTACTTC.

This clonotype showed up just a few times. The chain links TRBV5-5 to TRBJ1-5, with 8 bases identical to TRBD1. This CDR3 has 15 amino acids. Germline CDR1 and CDR2: SGHKS and YYEKEE (reference sequence). The V gene end was trimmed by 4 bases and the J gene end by 6 bases; junction bases not matched to a gene: 9. The CDR3: CASSRTGLSIQPQHF. DNA for the CDR3: TGTGCCAGCAGCCGGACAGGGTTGTCTATTCAGCCCCAGCATTTT.

The CDR3 DNA sequence: TGCGCCAGCAGCCAAGCCCCCGGTGGCCAGGGGGGTGGCTACACCTTC. Translating it yields CASSQAPGGQGGGYTF. This chain joins TRBV4-1 and TRBJ1-2, with 7 bases that match TRBD1. The CDR3 consists of 16 residues. The V segment lost 1 base and the J segment 7 bases; nucleotides outside the gene matches: 12. Per germline, CDR1 MGHRA and CDR2 YSYEKL.

This clonotype was found many times. This chain uses TRBV7-2 with TRBJ2-2; D is tentatively TRBD1 or TRBD2 (7 bases each). CDR3 length: 14 amino acids. Trimming cost V 5 bases and J 7 bases, with 14 bases left between them. In germline, CDR1 is SGHTA, CDR2 FQGNSA. The CDR3 sequence is CASSRPGGGGELFF. In nucleotides, the CDR3 is TGTGCCAGCAGCCGACCAGGGGGGGGCGGGGAGCTGTTTTTT.

This clonotype was observed many times. The V call is TRBV7-2, the J call TRBJ2-3, with D unresolved. V was clipped by 1 base and J by 8 bases, with 4 bases between them. CDR1 SGHTA and CDR2 FQGNSA come from the germline V gene. There are 11 residues in the CDR3. This CDR3 is CASSLGATQYF. The CDR3 nucleotides read TGTGCCAGCAGCTTAGGGGCTACGCAGTATTTT.

The rearrangement uses TRBV28 and TRBJ1-2; D call uncertain. The CDR3 runs to 14 residues. V was pared by 5 bases and J by 3 bases, with 13 bases between. Germline CDR1 reads MDHEN; CDR2 reads SYDVKM. CDR3 protein: CASSPLTLDYGYTF. In DNA form, the CDR3 reads TGTGCCAGCAGTCCCCTGACTCTCGACTATGGCTACACCTTC.

The chain joins TRBV2 to TRBJ1-4, with TRBD1 matching over 9 bases. Germline lookup yields CDR1 SNHLY and CDR2 FYNNEI. This CDR3 contains 18 residues. Trimming cost V 6 bases and J 8 bases; bases outside gene matches: 19. CDR3 amino acids: CASSGSVGQGVLSEKLFF. The CDR3 nucleotides read TGTGCCAGCAGCGGTTCCGTGGGACAGGGAGTCCTTAGCGAAAAACTGTTTTTT. The full variable domain, rest sourced from reference TRBV2 and TRBJ1-4, is EPEVTQTPSHQVTQMGQEVILRCVPISNHLYFYWYRQILGQKVEFLVSFYNNEISEKSEIFDDQFSVERPDGSNFTLKIRSTKLEDSAMYFCASSGSVGQGVLSEKLFFGSGTQLSVL.

This clonotype was picked up a small number of times. The chain has TRBV2 and TRBJ2-1; 7 bases are shared with TRBD2. There are 13 residues in the CDR3. From germline, CDR1 is SNHLY and CDR2 FYNNEI. J lost 7 bases, V lost 1 base, and 1 base had no gene match. The CDR3 here is CASSEERGNEQFF. DNA of the CDR3: TGTGCCAGCAGTGAAGAGCGGGGAAATGAGCAGTTCTTC. The full variable domain, with the rest looked up from reference TRBV2 and TRBJ2-1, is EPEVTQTPSHQVTQMGQEVILRCVPISNHLYFYWYRQILGQKVEFLVSFYNNEISEKSEIFDDQFSVERPDGSNFTLKIRSTKLEDSAMYFCASSEERGNEQFFGPGTRLTVL.

This clonotype was counted between two and nine times. The chain joins TRBV9 to TRBJ2-1; no clear D. Germline CDR1 reads SGDLS; CDR2 reads YYNGEE. The CDR3 is made up of 14 amino acids. Trimming left V 0 bases short and J 4 bases short, with 8 bases between. CDR3 nucleotides: TGTGCCAGCAGCGTAGGTCCAGCTTACAATGAGCAGTTCTTC. Translation gives CASSVGPAYNEQFF.

This clonotype was detected only a few times. This sequence joins TRBV4-3 and TRBJ2-1; perhaps D is TRBD1 or TRBD2 (5 bases each). The germline CDR1 and CDR2 sequences are LGHNA and YSLEER. The CDR3 sequence is 16 residues long. Trimming removed 3 bases from V and 12 bases from J, with 24 bases in between. CDR3: CASSQSRENRARPQFF. In nucleotides, the CDR3 is TGCGCCAGCAGCCAGAGCAGGGAGAACCGGGCGAGACCGCAGTTCTTC.

V usage is TRBV7-6 and J usage is TRBJ1-1; 7 bases fit TRBD1. CDR1 and CDR2 (germline): SGHVS, FNYEAQ. V shed 7 bases, J shed 3 bases, and the junction held 8 bases outside the gene matches. The CDR3 loop spans 14 amino acids. In DNA, the CDR3 is TGTGCCAGCACCTCGAGACAGGGAGACACTGAAGCTTTCTTT. This translates into CASTSRQGDTEAFF. The entire variable domain, with the rest obtained from reference TRBV7-6 and TRBJ1-1, is as follows: GAGVSQSPRYKVTKRGQDVALRCDPISGHVSLYWYRQALGQGPEFLTYFNYEAQQDKSGLPNDRFSAERPEGSISTLTIQRTEQRDSAMYRCASTSRQGDTEAFFGQGTRLTVV.

This clonotype was observed a few times. The J gene is TRBJ2-7, the V gene TRBV5-1; D is unresolved. The V end lost 0 bases, the J end lost 5 bases, and 15 bases lay between the germline ends. Looked up from germline, CDR1 is SGHRS and CDR2 is YFSETQ. The CDR3 sequence is 15 residues long. CDR3 residues: CASSLAAGPADEQYF. CDR3 DNA: TGCGCCAGCAGCTTGGCCGCAGGACCGGCGGACGAGCAGTACTTC. The full variable domain, its missing parts supplied by reference TRBV5-1 and TRBJ2-7, is KAGVTQTPRYLIKTRGQQVTLSCSPISGHRSVSWYQQTPGQGLQFLFEYFSETQRNKGNFPGRFSGRQFSNSRSEMNVSTLELGDSALYLCASSLAAGPADEQYFGPGTRLTVT.

This clonotype was detected many times. The V gene is TRBV20-1, the J gene TRBJ1-1, with TRBD1 identical over 7 bases. After removal of 6 bases from V and 4 bases from J, the junction contained 11 bases not matched to a gene. The germline gives CDR1 DFQATT, CDR2 SNEGSKA (reference sequence). The CDR3 covers 14 residues. The DNA of the CDR3 is TGCAGTGCCCCAAATCCACAGGGGCCCACTGAAGCTTTCTTT. Its protein product is CSAPNPQGPTEAFF.